This entry lists 28 T cell receptor beta chains sequenced from one sample in a study of CD8+ T cells in alopecia areata. Described treatment: oral pan-JAK inhibitor, 5-10 mg twice daily. As the sequencing template, cDNA was produced by extracting RNA and reverse transcribing it. This table comes from immunoSEQ multiplex PCR, and its TCRdb copy is limited to in-frame clones, with some not included. This table has 150,000 to 200,000 clones, less than 70% appearing once. Sequencing used CD4+ T cells sorted from blood, obtained between weeks 47 and 50, from a patient treated with tofacitinib. The receptors here all came from a human donor with alopecia areata.

This clone came up a few times. The chain couples TRBV14 to TRBJ2-7, with a possible D match to TRBD2 (5 bases). The V gene's germline CDR1 is SGHDN and CDR2 FVKESK. The CDR3 has 13 residues. V was trimmed by 6 bases and J by 7 bases, leaving 16 bases between them. The CDR3 DNA is TGTGCCAGCAGTCCTTCTCTACCGGGGGAGCAGTACTTC. Its protein is CASSPSLPGEQYF.

This clone was picked up a small number of times. The rearrangement uses TRBV2 and TRBJ2-7, with 11 bases matching TRBD1. The CDR3 extends over 17 amino acids. Germline-derived CDR1 and CDR2 are SNHLY and FYNNEI. J was trimmed by 3 bases and V by 5 bases; bases with no gene match: 12. CDR3 bases: TGTGCCAGCAGTCGATTCCCCGGACAGGGGGCAATCTACGAGCAGTACTTC. Amino acids: CASSRFPGQGAIYEQYF.

This chain joins TRBV6-1 and TRBJ1-2; the match to TRBD1 covers 11 bases. The germline gives CDR1 MNHNS, CDR2 SASEGT. With 4 bases clipped from V and 6 bases from J, the junction kept 7 bases outside the gene matches. The CDR3 sequence is 15 residues long. In DNA, the CDR3 is TGTGCCAGCAGTGCAACGGGACAGGGGGTCAATGGCTACACCTTC. It translates to CASSATGQGVNGYTF.

The chain joins TRBV7-9 to TRBJ2-7; 12 positions agree with TRBD1. The CDR3 totals 14 residues. Germline assignment: CDR1 SEHNR and CDR2 FQNEAQ (reference sequence). Trimming at V came to 4 bases and at J to 4 bases, leaving 2 bases not matched to a gene. CDR3 region: CASSSGQGAYEQYF. For the CDR3, the DNA is TGTGCCAGCAGCTCGGGACAGGGGGCATACGAGCAGTACTTC.

This clone appeared a few times. The V gene is TRBV7-3, the J gene TRBJ2-1, with 9 bases identical to TRBD2. J gave up 4 bases and V 4 bases, and 2 bases lay outside the gene matches. The V gene's germline CDR1 is SGHTA and CDR2 FQGTGA. There are 14 residues in the CDR3. CDR3 amino acids: CASSYSGGYNEQFF. Written as DNA, the CDR3 is TGTGCCAGCAGCTATAGCGGGGGATACAATGAGCAGTTCTTC.

The chain carries TRBV30 and TRBJ1-5; D call uncertain. The germline CDR1 and CDR2 sequences are GTSNPN and SVGIG (reference sequence). Trimming shortened V by 2 bases and J by 2 bases, and 10 bases separated the two germline ends. The CDR3 loop spans 14 amino acids. The CDR3 is CAWSSGPGNQPQHF. CDR3 DNA: TGTGCCTGGAGTTCTGGACCGGGCAATCAGCCCCAGCATTTT.

This rearrangement joins TRBV7-7 to TRBJ2-1, with D possibly TRBD1 on 7 matching bases. The V end was cut by 5 bases, the J end by 6 bases, with 17 bases between. The CDR3 is 15 amino acids. Germline V gives CDR1 SSHAT, CDR2 FNYEAQ (reference sequence). CDR3 amino acids: CASSRDREAGNEQFF. The DNA for the CDR3 is TGTGCCAGCAGCCGAGACAGGGAGGCGGGCAATGAGCAGTTCTTC.

The chain joins TRBV18 to TRBJ2-1; perhaps TRBD1 as D (6 bases). The V end was cut by 5 bases, the J end by 9 bases, with 17 bases between. The CDR3 runs to 14 residues. CDR1 is KGHSH and CDR2 is LQKENI in the germline V gene. CDR3 residues: CASSTASTGSEQFF. The CDR3 nucleotides are TGTGCCAGCTCAACAGCTTCCACAGGGTCTGAGCAGTTCTTC.

The V and J genes are TRBV30 and TRBJ1-1; a possible D gene is TRBD1 (6 bases). Germline V gives CDR1 GTSNPN, CDR2 SVGIG (reference sequence). The CDR3 is 13 amino acids. The V end was cut by 0 bases, the J end by 1 base, with 6 bases between. CDR3 sequence: CAWSVDRNTEAFF. In DNA, the CDR3 is TGTGCCTGGAGTGTGGACAGGAACACTGAAGCTTTCTTT.

This clone was seen ten or more times. The chain links TRBV5-6 to TRBJ2-2; TRBD2 might be the D (7 bases). V lost 2 bases to trimming and J lost 7 bases, with 18 bases between them. The germline gives CDR1 SGHDT, CDR2 YYEEEE. This CDR3 spans 16 amino acids. DNA for the CDR3: TGTGCCAGCAGCTTTGCGGGGGCCCGCTCGGGCGGGGAGCTGTTTTTT. Translating it yields CASSFAGARSGGELFF. The entire variable domain, with the rest obtained from reference TRBV5-6 and TRBJ2-2, is as follows: DAGVTQSPTHLIKTRGQQVTLRCSPKSGHDTVSWYQQALGQGPQFIFQYYEEEERQRGNFPDRFSGHQFPNYSSELNVNALLLGDSALYLCASSFAGARSGGELFFGEGSRLTVL.

The chain employs TRBV28 and TRBJ1-6, with 9 bases aligning to TRBD1. This CDR3 comprises 15 residues. J gave up 7 bases and V 5 bases, and 6 bases lay outside the gene matches. Germline-derived CDR1 and CDR2 are MDHEN and SYDVKM. CDR3 DNA sequence: TGTGCCAGCAGTCCCCCCGGGACAGGGAATTCACCCCTCCACTTT. Residues: CASSPPGTGNSPLHF.

This clone has a single count. This chain joins TRBV2 and TRBJ2-1, with 8 bases fitting TRBD2. From germline, CDR1 is SNHLY and CDR2 FYNNEI. The CDR3 contains 14 residues. With V trimmed by 8 bases and J by 7 bases, 10 bases remained unmatched. CDR3 sequence: CASDSGLARNEQFF. DNA of the CDR3: TGTGCCAGCGATTCTGGACTAGCTCGGAATGAGCAGTTCTTC.

The gene calls are TRBV5-1 and TRBJ1-2; D unclear. Between the trimmed V and J ends, which lost 0 bases and 2 bases, there was a span of 8 bases. In germline, CDR1 is SGHRS, CDR2 YFSETQ. The CDR3 loop spans 14 amino acids. The CDR3 here is CASSLDRQNYGYTF. CDR3 coding DNA: TGCGCCAGCAGCTTGGATCGGCAAAACTATGGCTACACCTTC.

The rearrangement uses TRBV10-3 and TRBJ1-2; possibly TRBD1 for D (5 bases). V lost 7 bases and J lost 6, with 24 bases in between. Germline V gene lookup returns CDR1 ENHRY and CDR2 SYGVKD. The CDR3 loop spans 16 amino acids. The CDR3 nucleotides read TGTGCCATCACCCCAGACGGGGCAGGGATTGAGGATGGCTACACCTTC. Amino acid sequence: CAITPDGAGIEDGYTF.

This rearrangement joins TRBV4-3 to TRBJ2-1, with D unresolved. The CDR3 is 16 amino acids. V lost 0 bases, J lost 0 bases, and 9 bases lay in between. Looked up from germline, CDR1 is LGHNA and CDR2 is YSLEER. In nucleotides, the CDR3 is TGCGCCAGCAGCCAAGATCTGGAGAACTCCTACAATGAGCAGTTCTTC. It is translated as CASSQDLENSYNEQFF.

The chain joins TRBV5-1 to TRBJ2-7, with TRBD1 matching over 7 bases. Losses at the gene ends were 4 bases for V and 4 bases for J; bases not matched to a gene: 14. Per germline, CDR1 SGHRS and CDR2 YFSETQ. The CDR3 has 16 amino acids. Written as DNA, the CDR3 is TGCGCCAGCAGCCTCCCCTTCGGGACAGACCAATACGAGCAGTACTTC. Encoded protein: CASSLPFGTDQYEQYF. The whole variable domain, filled in from reference TRBV5-1 and TRBJ2-7, reads KAGVTQTPRYLIKTRGQQVTLSCSPISGHRSVSWYQQTPGQGLQFLFEYFSETQRNKGNFPGRFSGRQFSNSRSEMNVSTLELGDSALYLCASSLPFGTDQYEQYFGPGTRLTVT.

This chain joins TRBV7-3 and TRBJ1-2; TRBD1 might be the D (6 bases). Germline CDR1 is SGHTA and CDR2 is FQGTGA. The length of the CDR3 is 15 residues. Between the trimmed V and J ends, which lost 1 base and 4 bases, there was a span of 13 bases. CDR3 sequence reads: CASSLRAGDSYGYTF. The CDR3 DNA reads TGTGCCAGCAGCTTAAGGGCAGGGGATAGCTATGGCTACACCTTC. The full variable domain, rest sourced from reference TRBV7-3 and TRBJ1-2, is GAGVSQTPSNKVTEKGKYVELRCDPISGHTALYWYRQSLGQGPEFLIYFQGTGAADDSGLPNDRFFAVRPEGSVSTLKIQRTERGDSAVYLCASSLRAGDSYGYTFGSGTRLTVV.

The rearrangement uses TRBV25-1 and TRBJ1-1, with unresolved D. This CDR3 has 13 residues. Trimming removed 4 bases from V and 1 base from J, with 7 bases in between. Looked up from germline, CDR1 is MGHDK and CDR2 is SYGVNS. Written as DNA, the CDR3 is TGTGCCAGCAGTGGGAGACCGAACACTGAAGCTTTCTTT. Its translation is CASSGRPNTEAFF.

This clone has more than one count but fewer than ten. This rearrangement joins TRBV14 to TRBJ2-5; 11 bases match TRBD2. The CDR3 is 16 amino acids. From germline, CDR1 is SGHDN and CDR2 FVKESK. The V gene end was trimmed by 1 base and the J gene end by 2 bases; junction bases not matched to a gene: 3. The CDR3 DNA reads as TGTGCCAGCAGCCAAGCTAGACTAGCGGGGCAAGAGACCCAGTACTTC. Residues: CASSQARLAGQETQYF.

The V gene is TRBV4-2, the J gene TRBJ2-5; unclear D gene. The germline gives CDR1 LGHNA, CDR2 YNFKEQ. The CDR3 runs to 11 residues. Trimming stripped 0 bases from V and 4 bases from J, with 0 bases between. The DNA of the CDR3 is TGTGCCAGCAGCCAAGAAGAGACCCAGTACTTC. This codes for CASSQEETQYF.

The chain combines TRBV29-1 with TRBJ2-2; D perhaps matches TRBD2 (7 bases). The CDR3 totals 15 residues. The V end was cut by 3 bases, the J end by 0 bases, with 11 bases between. The germline V gene has CDR1 SQVTM and CDR2 ANQGSEA. The CDR3 DNA follows: TGCAGCGTTGATGCGGGGGCAACGAACACCGGGGAGCTGTTTTTT. This sequence encodes CSVDAGATNTGELFF.

The V gene is TRBV4-3, the J gene TRBJ1-1; tentatively, D is TRBD1 (5 bases). This CDR3 contains 17 residues. The ends were cut back, 0 bases at V and 0 bases at J, with 14 bases in the middle. The germline V gene encodes CDR1 LGHNA and CDR2 YSLEER. This chain's CDR3 is CASSQDPQTAMNTEAFF. The CDR3 bases are TGCGCCAGCAGCCAAGATCCCCAGACAGCGATGAACACTGAAGCTTTCTTT.

The chain links TRBV5-1 to TRBJ2-1, with a tentative D call TRBD2 (5 bases). With 0 bases removed from V and 0 bases from J, the gap between germline ends came to 10 bases. Germline CDR1 SGHRS, CDR2 YFSETQ. CDR3 length: 16 residues. CDR3 sequence: CASSLAGSFSYNEQFF. DNA of the CDR3: TGCGCCAGCAGCTTGGCGGGGAGTTTCTCCTACAATGAGCAGTTCTTC.

This clone came up a few times. This sequence joins TRBV30 and TRBJ2-3, with 10 bases identical to TRBD2. This CDR3 contains 15 residues. Germline loops: CDR1 GTSNPN, CDR2 SVGIG (reference sequence). With V trimmed by 0 bases and J by 5 bases, 5 bases remained unmatched. The CDR3 here is CAWSVSGGAGDTQYF. CDR3 in DNA: TGTGCCTGGAGTGTAAGCGGGGGGGCCGGAGATACGCAGTATTTT.

The chain carries TRBV5-1 and TRBJ2-2; D possibly corresponds to TRBD1 (6 bases). The germline gives CDR1 SGHRS, CDR2 YFSETQ. The CDR3 extends over 15 amino acids. Trimming pared 4 bases from V and 1 base from J, leaving 11 bases between. Written as DNA, the CDR3 is TGCGCCAGCAGCCAGATGGACAGGAACACCGGGGAGCTGTTTTTT. Its translation: CASSQMDRNTGELFF.

The V call is TRBV2, the J call TRBJ2-3, with unresolved D. CDR3 length: 15 amino acids. V lost 3 bases to trimming and J lost 0 bases, with 10 bases between them. Germline values: CDR1 SNHLY, CDR2 FYNNEI. CDR3 bases: TGTGCCAGCAGTGACGAGTTACTTAGCACAGATACGCAGTATTTT. This gives the protein CASSDELLSTDTQYF.

This clone was recorded once. The chain employs TRBV29-1 and TRBJ2-7; 7 bases map to TRBD1. The J segment lost 5 bases and the V segment lost 6 bases, leaving 7 bases of the junction unmatched. Germline values: CDR1 SQVTM, CDR2 ANQGSEA. The CDR3 is 12 residues long. CDR3 DNA: TGCAGCGTGGGATACAGGGGCGACGAGCAGTACTTC. This codes for CSVGYRGDEQYF.

This sequence joins TRBV30 and TRBJ1-1; 8 bases agree with TRBD1. The germline V gene has CDR1 GTSNPN and CDR2 SVGIG (reference sequence). The ends lost 7 bases at V and 7 bases at J; junction bases unmatched: 14. This CDR3 is built from 14 residues. The CDR3 spells CASTDRGLPFEAFF. In DNA form, the CDR3 reads TGTGCCTCAACCGACAGGGGCCTCCCTTTTGAAGCTTTCTTT.